The 32 T cell receptor beta chains below come from one sample, sequenced in a study of metastatic and nonmetastatic thyroid tumors. There were no patients who had received any treatment before thyroid surgery. TCRdb used MiXCR to call clones anew from the PCR reads. The sample has 40,000 to 45,000 clones; less than 3.5% are singletons. Sequencing input: blood. Every receptor here comes from a female donor with papillary thyroid cancer or a benign thyroid nodule (not recorded which). Some clones in this sample may be carry-over from other donors' samples.

This clone has at least ten counts. The chain recombines TRBV20-1 with TRBJ1-5, with D hard to call. The CDR3 runs 16 residues. V was clipped by 0 bases and J by 5 bases, with 17 bases between them. CDR1 DFQATT and CDR2 SNEGSKA come from the germline V gene (reference sequence). The CDR3 loop reads CSARDFRGREDQPQHF. CDR3 bases: TGCAGTGCTAGAGATTTCCGAGGGAGAGAGGATCAGCCCCAGCATTTT.

Ten or more counts support this clone. V gene TRBV30 combines with J gene TRBJ1-3, with D tentatively TRBD1 (5 bases). V lost 6 bases to trimming and J lost 4 bases, with 10 bases between them. This CDR3 is built from 12 residues. Germline V lookup: CDR1 GTSNPN, CDR2 SVGIG (reference sequence). The DNA of the CDR3 is TGTGCCTGCAGGGACTCCGGAAACACCATATATTTT. Its translation is CACRDSGNTIYF. The whole variable domain, remainder taken from reference TRBV30 and TRBJ1-3, is SQTIHQWPATLVQPVGSPLSLECTVEGTSNPNLYWYRQAAGRGLQLLFYSVGIGQISSEVPQNLSASRPQDRQFILSSKKLLLSDSGFYLCACRDSGNTIYFGEGSWLTVV.

Many counts were recorded for this clone. The V and J genes are TRBV5-1 and TRBJ2-3; no reliable D call. There are 14 residues in the CDR3. Germline values: CDR1 SGHRS, CDR2 YFSETQ. Trimming removed 0 bases from V and 1 base from J, with 6 bases in between. The CDR3 region has the DNA TGCGCCAGCAGCTTGGGCCAACGCACAGATACGCAGTATTTT. It specifies CASSLGQRTDTQYF.

This sequence joins TRBV19 and TRBJ2-1; possibly TRBD1 or TRBD2 for D (5 bases each). The CDR3 covers 15 residues. Germline V lookup: CDR1 LNHDA, CDR2 SQIVND (reference sequence). Between the trimmed V and J ends, which lost 7 bases and 7 bases, there was a span of 20 bases. The CDR3 protein is CASNRGQRGANEQFF. As DNA, the CDR3 is TGTGCCAGTAACCGCGGCCAAAGAGGGGCGAATGAGCAGTTCTTC.

This sequence joins TRBV9 and TRBJ1-2; D gene uncertain. CDR3 size: 13 residues. V was shortened by 1 base and J by 3 bases, with 7 bases between the two germline ends. In germline, CDR1 is SGDLS, CDR2 YYNGEE. This CDR3 reads CASSVLADYGYTF. CDR3 nucleotides: TGTGCCAGCAGCGTATTAGCAGACTATGGCTACACCTTC.

This clone was detected a few times. The rearrangement uses TRBV20-1 and TRBJ2-1; the D gene is possibly TRBD2 (6 bases). The CDR3 contains 12 residues. Germline V gene lookup returns CDR1 DFQATT and CDR2 SNEGSKA (reference sequence). The V gene lost 6 bases and the J gene lost 5 bases, with 11 bases spanning the gap. For the CDR3, the DNA is TGCAGTGCCCGGGGGATTAACAATGAGCAGTTCTTC. Its protein is CSARGINNEQFF.

By proportion, this clone is medium-sized. This sequence joins TRBV7-2 and TRBJ2-2; maybe TRBD2 (5 bases). The V gene lost 11 bases and the J gene lost 5 bases, with 9 bases spanning the gap. This CDR3 comprises 11 residues. Per the germline V gene, CDR1 is SGHTA and CDR2 is FQGNSA. CDR3: CALGGTGELFF. The CDR3 DNA reads as TGTGCCTTAGGAGGAACCGGGGAGCTGTTTTTT.

By share, this clone counts as medium-sized. The chain has TRBV5-1 and TRBJ2-6, with D perhaps matching TRBD1 (6 bases). This CDR3 has 15 residues. CDR1 is SGHRS, CDR2 YFSETQ, per germline. V was shortened by 4 bases and J by 3 bases, with 11 bases between the two germline ends. CDR3 region: CASSLSGVGANVLTF. The CDR3 nucleotides are TGCGCCAGCAGCCTTTCAGGGGTTGGGGCCAACGTCCTGACTTTC. Full variable domain (rest looked up from reference TRBV5-1 and TRBJ2-6): KAGVTQTPRYLIKTRGQQVTLSCSPISGHRSVSWYQQTPGQGLQFLFEYFSETQRNKGNFPGRFSGRQFSNSRSEMNVSTLELGDSALYLCASSLSGVGANVLTFGAGSRLTVL.

The chain joins TRBV11-2 to TRBJ1-2, with a weak D call TRBD1 (6 bases). V was trimmed by 2 bases and J by 5 bases, leaving 12 bases between them. CDR1 SGHAT and CDR2 FQNNGV come from the germline V gene. The CDR3 totals 14 residues. The CDR3 bases are TGTGCCAGCAGCTTATGGGCAGGGGAGTATGGCTACACCTTC. Its translation: CASSLWAGEYGYTF.

This clone was detected ten times or more. This chain joins TRBV6-1 and TRBJ2-7; 9 bases line up with TRBD1. The V gene's germline CDR1 is MNHNS and CDR2 SASEGT. V lost 8 bases and J lost 6; bases outside the gene matches: 11. The CDR3 totals 14 residues. The CDR3 loop reads CASPQAAGQGEQYF. The CDR3 region has the DNA TGTGCCAGCCCCCAGGCCGCGGGACAGGGCGAGCAGTACTTC.

The chain couples TRBV12-3 or TRBV12-4 to TRBJ1-2, with 7 positions matching TRBD1. Trimming took 3 bases from V and 6 from J; bases not matched to a gene: 4. This CDR3 has 13 residues. CDR3: CASSLGTAHGYTF. CDR3 bases: TGTGCCAGCAGTTTGGGGACAGCCCATGGCTACACCTTC.

Worth noting for this clone: Its ends do not fully match the called genes, so a read error is possible. The chain joins TRBV12-3 or TRBV12-4 to TRBJ2-5; TRBD2 is a possible D gene (6 bases). The length of the CDR3 is 15 residues. This chain's CDR3 is CASNLALSGDDTQYF. CDR3 DNA: TGTGCCAGCAATTTAGCGCTGTCGGGAGACGACACCCAGTACTTC.

This clone was recorded at least ten times. The chain recombines TRBV20-1 with TRBJ2-7; 9 bases are shared with TRBD2. CDR3 length: 12 amino acids. Germline V gene sequence: CDR1 DFQATT, CDR2 SNEGSKA (reference sequence). After removal of 4 bases from V and 6 bases from J, the junction contained 4 bases not matched to a gene. Written as DNA, the CDR3 is TGCAGTGCTACTCCTAGCGGGACCGAGCAGTACTTC. Protein product: CSATPSGTEQYF.

With respect to this clone: The sample holds other DNA sequences that translate to the same CDR3. This CDR3 is CASSFEGNYGYTF. The CDR3 region has the DNA TGTGCCAGCAGTTTCGAGGGTAACTATGGCTACACCTTC. The chain joins TRBV27 to TRBJ1-2; D is unclear. V was pared by 3 bases and J by 1 base, with 6 bases between. The V gene's germline CDR1 is MNHEY and CDR2 SMNVEV (reference sequence). The CDR3 totals 13 residues.

This clone came up a few times. V usage is TRBV5-1 and J usage is TRBJ2-3, with 8 nucleotides matching TRBD2. V was clipped by 0 bases and J by 5 bases; unmatched bases: 11. Germline lookup yields CDR1 SGHRS and CDR2 YFSETQ. This CDR3 has 17 amino acids. CDR3 sequence: CASSLAYFGGGLDTQYF. In DNA form, the CDR3 reads TGCGCCAGCAGCTTGGCCTATTTCGGGGGGGGGCTAGATACGCAGTATTTT.

This clone occurred a few times. Germline and junction disagree at one end, which may indicate a read error. The chain has TRBV6-2 or TRBV6-3 and TRBJ2-7, with 7 nucleotides matching TRBD1. Germline values: CDR1 MNHEY, CDR2 SVGEGT. The CDR3 covers 12 residues. This CDR3 is CASSYPGQASVF. The CDR3 region has the DNA TGTGCCAGCAGTTATCCCGGACAGGCTTCGGTTTTC.

This clone was detected many times. The rearrangement joins TRBV29-1 to TRBJ2-5; possible D gene TRBD2, 6 bases. Germline V gene sequence: CDR1 SQVTM, CDR2 ANQGSEA. The CDR3 sequence is 11 residues long. Trimming stripped 7 bases from V and 7 bases from J, with 13 bases between. CDR3 nucleotide sequence: TGCAGCGGGGGGGAGTGGGGGACCCAGTACTTC. It codes for CSGGEWGTQYF. Using reference TRBV29-1 and TRBJ2-5 for the parts outside the CDR3, the full variable domain is SAVISQKPSRDICQRGTSLTIQCQVDSQVTMMFWYRQQPGQSLTLIATANQGSEATYESGFVIDKFPISRPNLTFSTLTVSNMSPEDSSIYLCSGGEWGTQYFGPGTRLLVL.

This clone rates as medium-sized. The chain combines TRBV27 with TRBJ2-3; 14 positions match TRBD2. Trimming removed 5 bases from V and 3 bases from J; junction bases left unmatched: 4. The CDR3 has 16 residues. Germline V gene lookup returns CDR1 MNHEY and CDR2 SMNVEV (reference sequence). The CDR3 loop reads CASSARLAGGTDTQYF. The CDR3 DNA is TGTGCCAGCAGTGCAAGACTAGCGGGAGGGACAGATACGCAGTATTTT.

Points on this clone: The sample contains more than one DNA sequence encoding this CDR3. The V gene is TRBV20-1, the J gene TRBJ2-1, with 7 nucleotides matching TRBD1. Trimming cost V 1 base and J 6 bases; bases outside gene matches: 0. The CDR3 loop spans 12 amino acids. Germline values: CDR1 DFQATT, CDR2 SNEGSKA (reference sequence). The CDR3 sequence: CSARAGGNEQFF. CDR3 nucleotide sequence: TGCAGTGCTAGAGCAGGGGGCAATGAGCAGTTCTTC.

This clone was picked up many times. The chain links TRBV5-1 to TRBJ2-7; the match to TRBD2 covers 8 bases. Unmatched junction bases numbered 17, after V lost 0 bases and J lost 6 bases. This CDR3 comprises 18 residues. CDR1 is SGHRS, CDR2 YFSETQ, per germline. The CDR3 bases are TGCGCCAGCAGCTTGGGTCCAGCGGGAGATGACACGGCTTTCGAGCAGTACTTC. It encodes CASSLGPAGDDTAFEQYF.

The chain uses TRBV3-1 and TRBJ1-6; D gene unclear. This CDR3 is 15 amino acids long. V lost 1 base, J lost 7 bases, and 11 bases lay in between. CDR1 and CDR2 (germline): LGHDT, YNNKEL (reference sequence). This CDR3 is CASSQGGRVNSPLHF. The CDR3, as DNA: TGTGCCAGCAGCCAAGGGGGAAGGGTCAATTCACCCCTCCACTTT.

The chain uses TRBV6-1 and TRBJ2-1; no definite D call. Trimming stripped 3 bases from V and 5 bases from J, with 5 bases between. This CDR3 has 12 amino acids. Germline CDR1 is MNHNS and CDR2 is SASEGT. The CDR3 DNA reads TGTGCCAGCAGTGATTTAAACAATGAGCAGTTCTTC. It specifies CASSDLNNEQFF.

The rearrangement links TRBV6-1 to TRBJ2-1, with D maybe TRBD2 (6 bases). Germline V gene data show CDR1 as MNHNS and CDR2 as SASEGT. V lost 6 bases and J lost 0, with 15 bases in between. There are 16 residues in the CDR3. The DNA of the CDR3 is TGTGCCAGCAGGACAGCGGGTGCTAGCTCCTACAATGAGCAGTTCTTC. Its protein is CASRTAGASSYNEQFF.

This clone was seen a few times. The gene calls are TRBV5-1 and TRBJ2-1, with D maybe TRBD2 (5 bases). Per the germline V gene, CDR1 is SGHRS and CDR2 is YFSETQ. V lost 4 bases to trimming and J lost 4 bases, with 15 bases between them. The CDR3 totals 15 residues. The CDR3 region is CASSPRGRAYNEQFF. As DNA, the CDR3 is TGCGCCAGCAGCCCTCGGGGAAGGGCATACAATGAGCAGTTCTTC.

This clone was detected ten times or more. This chain connects TRBV6-4 to TRBJ2-3; TRBD2 matches at 8 bases. Per the germline V gene, CDR1 is MRHNA and CDR2 is SNTAGT. The CDR3 totals 15 residues. The V and J ends lost 3 bases and 5 bases, in that order; junction bases with no gene match: 7. The CDR3 protein is CASSESAGGGDTQYF. CDR3 bases: TGTGCCAGCAGTGAAAGTGCGGGAGGAGGAGATACGCAGTATTTT.

This clone was counted ten times or more. The rearrangement links TRBV20-1 to TRBJ1-1; 7 nucleotides line up with TRBD1. CDR1 is DFQATT, CDR2 SNEGSKA, per germline (reference sequence). After removal of 0 bases from V and 4 bases from J, the junction contained 14 bases not matched to a gene. This CDR3 contains 17 residues. DNA of the CDR3: TGCAGTGCTAGAGAGAGGGGATTGAGGGGGCGCGGCACTGAAGCTTTCTTT. It yields the protein CSARERGLRGRGTEAFF.

CDR3 region: CASSVSGRSLEQFF. In DNA, the CDR3 is TGTGCCAGCAGTGTGAGCGGGAGGTCTCTTGAGCAGTTCTTC. This sequence joins TRBV6-2 or TRBV6-3 and TRBJ2-1; TRBD2 agrees at 9 bases. The V gene end was trimmed by 5 bases and the J gene end by 9 bases; junction bases not matched to a gene: 8. This CDR3 region has 14 residues. The V gene's germline CDR1 is MNHEY and CDR2 SVGEGT.

This clone was observed a handful of times. V gene TRBV5-1 combines with J gene TRBJ2-3; TRBD2 agrees at 10 bases. The ends lost 0 bases at V and 1 base at J; junction bases unmatched: 2. This CDR3 contains 16 residues. Germline V gene data show CDR1 as SGHRS and CDR2 as YFSETQ. The CDR3 DNA reads TGCGCCAGCAGCTTGGGGGGGACTAGCGGCACAGATACGCAGTATTTT. Protein product: CASSLGGTSGTDTQYF.

The table lists this clone with a few counts. Just one base apart from a much larger clone, this may be a read error. A read error is likely, as this CDR3 ends without the conserved phenylalanine or tryptophan. The chain joins TRBV18 to TRBJ2-5; D tentatively reads TRBD1 or TRBD2 (5 bases each). Germline assignment: CDR1 KGHSH and CDR2 LQKENI. V gave up 0 bases and J gave up 3 bases, with 11 bases separating them. The CDR3 runs to 15 residues. CDR3 residues: CASSPPGTGKETQYL. CDR3 coding DNA: TGTGCCAGCTCACCACCCGGGACCGGAAAAGAGACCCAGTACCTC.

The chain links TRBV15 to TRBJ2-7, with D possibly being TRBD1 (6 bases). Trimming removed 2 bases from V and 3 bases from J, with 8 bases in between. This CDR3 has 13 residues. CDR1 and CDR2 (germline): LNHNV, YYDKDF (reference sequence). DNA of the CDR3: TGTGCCACCAGCAGATCCAGGGGCTACGAGCAGTACTTC. Amino acid sequence: CATSRSRGYEQYF.

The rearrangement joins TRBV7-9 to TRBJ2-6; perhaps TRBD2 as D (5 bases). V was shortened by 8 bases and J by 0 bases, with 8 bases between the two germline ends. The CDR3 loop spans 14 amino acids. Germline CDR1 reads SEHNR; CDR2 reads FQNEAQ (reference sequence). The CDR3 sequence: CASAEASGANVLTF. CDR3 in DNA: TGTGCCAGCGCGGAGGCCTCTGGGGCCAACGTCCTGACTTTC.

With respect to this clone: One junction end disagrees with the germline gene, perhaps due to a read error. The rearrangement links TRBV6-2 or TRBV6-3 to TRBJ2-2; TRBD2 agrees at 7 bases. Germline V gene data show CDR1 as MNHEY and CDR2 as SVGEGT. This CDR3 is built from 14 residues. CDR3: CASSSRESPREPFF. The CDR3 DNA is TGTGCCAGCAGTTCGCGGGAGAGTCCCAGGGAGCCGTTTTTT.